These 20 T cell receptor beta chains came from one sample sequenced in a study of T cell repertoires in cytomegalovirus infection. No antigen has been assigned to these receptors. TCRdb analysed the reads with MiXCR anew, one entry per CDR3 protein. The sample lists hundreds of thousands of distinct CDR3 sequences, 30% to 40% occurring once. The sample in question was cultured CD8+ T cells from PBMCs, obtained from culture after CMV antigen stimulation. The receptors were sampled from a human donor in good health (CMV status not recorded). Some clones in this sample may be carry-over from other donors' samples.

The chain recombines TRBV27 with TRBJ1-4; 8 bases line up with TRBD1. CDR1 and CDR2 (germline): MNHEY, SMNVEV (reference sequence). The trim removed 4 bases at V and 6 bases at J, leaving 4 bases unmatched. This CDR3 contains 14 residues. The CDR3 sequence is CASSSTGVDEKLFF. CDR3 nucleotide sequence: TGTGCCAGCAGTTCGACAGGGGTTGATGAAAAACTGTTTTTT.

V usage is TRBV12-3 or TRBV12-4 and J usage is TRBJ1-4; 8 bases fit TRBD1. V was pared by 6 bases and J by 7 bases, with 7 bases of the junction left unmatched. CDR3 size: 14 residues. CDR3 loop: CASSRQGWTEKLFF. The CDR3 nucleotides are TGTGCCAGCAGCCGACAGGGGTGGACTGAAAAACTGTTTTTT.

This clonotype was recorded at least ten times. The chain combines TRBV7-6 with TRBJ1-1, with D perhaps matching TRBD1 (5 bases). The CDR3 sequence is 12 residues long. Germline lookup yields CDR1 SGHVS and CDR2 FNYEAQ. Deletions cut 6 bases from V and 3 bases from J, with 8 bases between. DNA for the CDR3: TGTGCCAGCAGTTCAGGGTACACTGAAGCTTTCTTT. As protein: CASSSGYTEAFF.

J is TRBJ2-7 and V is TRBV23-1; 12 nucleotides match TRBD1. TRBV23-1 is known as an ORF, though its function is uncertain. J lost 6 bases, V lost 4 bases, and 16 bases had no gene match. This CDR3 spans 18 amino acids. The CDR3 sequence is CASSPYPTPGQGAFEQYV. DNA for the CDR3: TGCGCCAGCAGTCCGTATCCCACACCGGGACAGGGGGCCTTCGAGCAGTACGTC.

V is TRBV20-1 and J is TRBJ1-1, with a tentative D call TRBD1 (5 bases). Trimming removed 3 bases from V and 6 bases from J, with 14 bases in between. The CDR3 runs to 13 residues. Germline V gene lookup returns CDR1 DFQATT and CDR2 SNEGSKA (reference sequence). The CDR3 loop reads CSARGGGRAEAFF. The CDR3 DNA is TGCAGTGCTAGGGGGGGAGGGAGGGCTGAAGCTTTCTTT.

In its sample, this clonotype was seen a few times. One junction end disagrees with the germline gene, perhaps due to a read error. The chain couples TRBV10-3 to TRBJ2-4, with D possibly called TRBD1 or TRBD2 (7 bases each). Germline assignment: CDR1 ENHRY and CDR2 SYGVKD. The CDR3 length is 15 residues. CDR3 nucleotides: TGTGCCATTAGTGAGGAGGGAGGGGGCCAAAACATTCAGTACTTC. Its protein is CAISEEGGGQNIQYF.

The CDR3 reads CASSLRGDLSYNEQFF. CDR3 coding DNA: TGTGCCAGCAGTTTAAGGGGGGACCTCTCCTACAATGAGCAGTTCTTC. V usage is TRBV12-3 or TRBV12-4 and J usage is TRBJ2-1; possibly TRBD1 or TRBD2 for D (6 bases each). This CDR3 has 16 residues. Deletions cut 2 bases from V and 0 bases from J, with 11 bases between.

This chain uses TRBV7-2 with TRBJ1-2, with TRBD1 as a possible D gene (6 bases). The V and J ends lost 1 base and 1 base respectively, with 10 bases between them. This CDR3 is 15 amino acids long. Germline values: CDR1 SGHTA, CDR2 FQGNSA. CDR3 region: CASSLGDKFNYGYTF. CDR3 DNA: TGTGCCAGCAGCTTAGGGGACAAGTTTAACTATGGCTACACCTTC.

The sample holds a few counts of this clonotype. V and J are TRBV7-6 and TRBJ2-2; D is undetermined. The CDR3 has 19 amino acids. CDR1 is SGHVS, CDR2 FNYEAQ, per germline. Trimming left V 2 bases short and J 1 base short, with 20 bases between. This CDR3 is CASSLPPLSRAQNTGELFF. CDR3 nucleotide sequence: TGTGCCAGCAGCTTACCCCCTCTATCGAGAGCCCAGAACACCGGGGAGCTGTTTTTT.

Comments on this clonotype: A much more abundant neighbour one base away suggests this may be a read error. The genes are TRBV7-9 and TRBJ2-5; the match to TRBD2 covers 7 bases. Germline lookup yields CDR1 SEHNR and CDR2 FQNEAQ (reference sequence). J lost 6 bases, V lost 5 bases, and 12 bases had no gene match. CDR3 length: 15 amino acids. The chain's CDR3 is CASSNYRGVRKTQYF. The CDR3 nucleotides are TGTGCCAGCAGCAACTACCGGGGGGTTAGGAAGACCCAGTACTTC.

A few counts support this clonotype. The chain recombines TRBV7-9 with TRBJ2-3; 8 bases agree with TRBD2. V dropped 6 bases and J dropped 0; count of bases not matched to a gene: 5. CDR1 SEHNR and CDR2 FQNEAQ come from the germline V gene (reference sequence). This CDR3 is built from 15 residues. CDR3 in DNA: TGTGCCAGCAGGCATGAGCGGGGGAGCACAGATACGCAGTATTTT. Amino acid sequence: CASRHERGSTDTQYF.

This clonotype came up many times. The V gene is TRBV12-3 or TRBV12-4, the J gene TRBJ1-1, with TRBD1 identical over 8 bases. This CDR3 is built from 14 residues. V shed 6 bases and J 6 bases; nucleotides not matched to a gene: 9. CDR3 in amino acids: CASSSQGGWAEAFF. The CDR3 DNA reads as TGTGCCAGCAGCTCACAGGGGGGTTGGGCTGAAGCTTTCTTT.

The genes are TRBV4-3 and TRBJ2-1; D tentatively reads TRBD1 or TRBD2 (5 bases each). Germline V gene lookup returns CDR1 LGHNA and CDR2 YSLEER. Trimming removed 0 bases from V and 0 bases from J, with 18 bases in between. The CDR3 consists of 19 residues. The CDR3 region has the DNA TGCGCCAGCAGCCAAGATCTGGGAATGCCAGGGACCTCCTACAATGAGCAGTTCTTC. This codes for CASSQDLGMPGTSYNEQFF.

The V call is TRBV19, the J call TRBJ1-1; D is unresolved. The CDR3 sequence is 12 residues long. The V and J ends lost 3 bases and 6 bases respectively, with 8 bases between them. Germline V gene sequence: CDR1 LNHDA, CDR2 SQIVND (reference sequence). CDR3 protein: CASSISWAEAFF. CDR3 DNA: TGTGCCAGTAGTATCTCATGGGCTGAAGCTTTCTTT.

This clonotype was counted between two and nine times. This sequence joins TRBV24-1 and TRBJ2-2; D is undetermined. The CDR3 extends over 14 amino acids. Germline-derived CDR1 and CDR2 are KGHDR and SFDVKD. V lost 3 bases and J lost 5, with 9 bases in between. This CDR3 reads CATSDRVRTGELFF. The CDR3 DNA reads as TGTGCCACCAGTGATAGGGTGAGAACCGGGGAGCTGTTTTTT.

As concerns this clonotype: Sequence at one end of the junction differs from germline and may be a read error. The CDR3 nucleotides are TGTGCCAGCAGCTTGGGTTATCATCCCCAGCATTTT. As protein: CASSLGYHPQHF. This chain connects TRBV7-3 to TRBJ1-5; unclear D gene. The CDR3 contains 12 residues. The germline gives CDR1 SGHTA, CDR2 FQGTGA.

This sequence joins TRBV12-5 and TRBJ1-3; D call uncertain. The CDR3 is made up of 14 amino acids. Germline loops: CDR1 LGHNT, CDR2 FRNRAP. V lost 4 bases, J lost 3 bases, and 10 bases lay in between. In DNA, the CDR3 is TGTGCTAGTGGTTCCTTACCTCTTGGAAACACCATATATTTT. Translated: CASGSLPLGNTIYF.

This rearrangement joins TRBV9 to TRBJ2-3, with a weak D call TRBD2 (6 bases). Between the trimmed V and J ends, which lost 1 base and 2 bases, there was a span of 11 bases. The CDR3 spans 15 residues. Germline CDR1 and CDR2: SGDLS and YYNGEE. The CDR3 bases are TGTGCCAGCAGCGTATTCGGACTACTCACAGATACGCAGTATTTT. Translated: CASSVFGLLTDTQYF.

This chain connects TRBV5-1 to TRBJ2-7, with D perhaps being TRBD1 or TRBD2 (5 bases each). In germline, CDR1 is SGHRS, CDR2 YFSETQ. The CDR3 runs to 15 residues. The V end lost 2 bases, the J end lost 1 base, and 13 bases lay between the germline ends. This CDR3 is CASSFGTDPSYEQYF. CDR3 DNA sequence: TGCGCCAGCAGCTTTGGGACGGACCCTTCCTACGAGCAGTACTTC.

This clonotype was counted between two and nine times. The chain combines TRBV23-1 with TRBJ1-5; 8 bases align to TRBD1. TRBV23-1 counts as an open reading frame of uncertain function. The CDR3 runs to 17 residues. Unmatched junction bases numbered 12, after V lost 8 bases and J lost 0 bases. Here the CDR3 reads CASPSRTGTYSNQPQHF. CDR3 in DNA: TGCGCCAGCCCCTCTCGGACAGGGACTTATAGCAATCAGCCCCAGCATTTT.